This TCR beta chain was retrieved from a study of early T cells in non-severe SARS-CoV-2 infection. On the study more broadly: RNA in bulk from unsorted whole blood was sequenced, and chains were unpaired.

Germline CDR1 and CDR2: DFQATT and SNEGSKA (reference sequence). J gave up 6 bases and V 3 bases, and 2 bases lay outside the gene matches. The CDR3 is 15 amino acids. Unique molecular identifiers were attached to individual cDNA molecules. MiXCR, applied by TCRdb to the 5' RACE reads, yields one record per CDR3 protein. The sample lists about 79,000 distinct CDR3 sequences, around 10% seen once, with 4.7% in the top ten. The rearrangement uses TRBV20-1 and TRBJ2-2, with TRBD2 identical over 15 bases. Sequenced input: whole blood. The receptor was isolated from an adult who was a healthcare worker with PCR-confirmed SARS-CoV-2 infection or an uninfected control (not recorded which). The CDR3 is CSASGLAGGPGELFF. In DNA form, the CDR3 reads TGCAGTGCTAGCGGACTAGCGGGGGGGCCCGGGGAGCTGTTTTTT.